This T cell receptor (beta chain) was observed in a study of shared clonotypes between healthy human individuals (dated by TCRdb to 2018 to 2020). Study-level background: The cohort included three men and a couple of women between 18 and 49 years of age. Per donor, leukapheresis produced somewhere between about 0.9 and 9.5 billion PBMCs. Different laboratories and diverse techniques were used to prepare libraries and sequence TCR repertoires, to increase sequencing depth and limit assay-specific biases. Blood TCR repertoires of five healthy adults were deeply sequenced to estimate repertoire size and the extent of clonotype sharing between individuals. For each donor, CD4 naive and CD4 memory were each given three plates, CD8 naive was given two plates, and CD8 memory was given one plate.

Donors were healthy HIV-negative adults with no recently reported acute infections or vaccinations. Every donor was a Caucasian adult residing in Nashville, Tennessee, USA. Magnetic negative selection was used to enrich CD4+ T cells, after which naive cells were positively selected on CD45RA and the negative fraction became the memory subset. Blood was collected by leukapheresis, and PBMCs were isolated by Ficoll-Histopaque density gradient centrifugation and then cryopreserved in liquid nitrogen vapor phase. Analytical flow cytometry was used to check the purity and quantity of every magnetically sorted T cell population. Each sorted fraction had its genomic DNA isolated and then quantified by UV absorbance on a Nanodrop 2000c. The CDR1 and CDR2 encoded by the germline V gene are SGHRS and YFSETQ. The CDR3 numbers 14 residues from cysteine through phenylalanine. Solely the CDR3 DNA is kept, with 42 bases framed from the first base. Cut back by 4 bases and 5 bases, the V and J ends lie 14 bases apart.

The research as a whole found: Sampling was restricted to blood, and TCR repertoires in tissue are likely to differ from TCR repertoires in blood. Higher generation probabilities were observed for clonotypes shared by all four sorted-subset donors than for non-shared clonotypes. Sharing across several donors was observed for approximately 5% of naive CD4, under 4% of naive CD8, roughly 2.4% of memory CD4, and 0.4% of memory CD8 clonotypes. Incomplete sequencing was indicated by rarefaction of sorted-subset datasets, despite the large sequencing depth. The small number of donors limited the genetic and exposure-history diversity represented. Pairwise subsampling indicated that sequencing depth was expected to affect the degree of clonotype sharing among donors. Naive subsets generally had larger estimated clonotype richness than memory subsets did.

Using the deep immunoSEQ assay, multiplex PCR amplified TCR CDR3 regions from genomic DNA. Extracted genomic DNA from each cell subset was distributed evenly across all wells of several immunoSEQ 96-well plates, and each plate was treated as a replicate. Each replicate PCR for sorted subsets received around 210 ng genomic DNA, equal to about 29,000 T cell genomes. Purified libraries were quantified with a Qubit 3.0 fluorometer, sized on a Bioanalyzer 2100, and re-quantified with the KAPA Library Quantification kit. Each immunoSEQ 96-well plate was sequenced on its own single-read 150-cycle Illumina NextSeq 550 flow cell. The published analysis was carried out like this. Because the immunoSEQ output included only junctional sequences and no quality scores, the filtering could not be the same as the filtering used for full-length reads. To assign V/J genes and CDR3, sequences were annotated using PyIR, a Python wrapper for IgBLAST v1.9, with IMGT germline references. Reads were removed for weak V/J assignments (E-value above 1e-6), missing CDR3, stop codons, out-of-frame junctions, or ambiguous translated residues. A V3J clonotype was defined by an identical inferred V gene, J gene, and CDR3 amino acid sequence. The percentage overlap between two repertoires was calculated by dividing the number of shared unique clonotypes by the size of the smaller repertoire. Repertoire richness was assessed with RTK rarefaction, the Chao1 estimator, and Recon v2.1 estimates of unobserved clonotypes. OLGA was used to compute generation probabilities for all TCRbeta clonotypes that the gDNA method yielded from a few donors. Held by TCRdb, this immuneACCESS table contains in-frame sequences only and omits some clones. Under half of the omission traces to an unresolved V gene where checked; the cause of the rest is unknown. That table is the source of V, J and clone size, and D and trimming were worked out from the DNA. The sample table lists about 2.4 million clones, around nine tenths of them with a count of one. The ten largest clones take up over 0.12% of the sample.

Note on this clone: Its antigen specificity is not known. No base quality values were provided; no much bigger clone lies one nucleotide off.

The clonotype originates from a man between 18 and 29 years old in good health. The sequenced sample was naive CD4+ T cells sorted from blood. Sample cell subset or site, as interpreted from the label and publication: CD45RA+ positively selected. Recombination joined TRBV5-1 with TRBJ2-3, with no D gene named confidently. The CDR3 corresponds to CASSPGSPGDTQYF. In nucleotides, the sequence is TGCGCCAGCAGCCCCGGAAGTCCCGGAGATACGCAGTATTTT.